Presented here are 27 T cell receptor beta chains from one specimen sequenced in a study of post-analysis software for immune sequencing data. Study results and caveats: Roughly 5 TRBV segments, TRBV5-6, TRBV5-1 and TRBV20-1 among them, were found more frequent in patients than controls.

Unique-molecular-identifier-tagged TCR beta cDNA libraries were used. TCRdb itself ran the PCR reads through MiXCR, one entry per CDR3 protein. The data contain hundreds of thousands of distinct CDR3 sequences, roughly 30% of them seen just once; the ten biggest clones take up about 0.5%. Which antigens these TCRs recognize remains unknown. Specimen: blood. The receptor source for this set is a girl aged 10-17 years with multiple sclerosis.

The chain links TRBV6-6 to TRBJ2-3; tentatively, D is TRBD1 (5 bases). Deletions cut 5 bases from V and 9 bases from J, with 12 bases between. CDR3 length: 12 amino acids. The germline CDR1 and CDR2 sequences are MNHNY and SVGAGI (reference sequence). The DNA of the CDR3 is TGTGCCAGCAGTCCTGGGGCTCTGACGCAGTATTTT. Translation gives CASSPGALTQYF.

The chain uses TRBV7-2 and TRBJ2-7; 12 bases map to TRBD2. The DNA end lines up better with TRBJ2-5; the J call may be wrong. Germline V gives CDR1 SGHTA, CDR2 FQGNSA. The CDR3 covers 17 residues. The CDR3 DNA reads TGTGCCAGCAGCTCGCAACGAGTCACTAGCGGGAGGGAGACCCAGTACTTC. Translated: CASSSQRVTSGRETQYF.

The V gene is TRBV5-1, the J gene TRBJ1-1; D not resolved. This CDR3 has 13 residues. Trimming removed 2 bases at V and 1 base at J, with 6 bases between. CDR1 and CDR2 (germline): SGHRS, YFSETQ. CDR3 residues: CASSLYPNTEAFF. CDR3 nucleotides: TGCGCCAGCAGCTTATATCCGAACACTGAAGCTTTCTTT.

Notes on this clonotype: A clone one base away is much larger, so this may be a read error. The chain joins TRBV24-1 to TRBJ2-5; possible D gene TRBD1, 6 bases. The CDR3 has 14 residues. CDR1 and CDR2 (germline): KGHDR, SFDVKD. The CDR3 sequence is CASSDDRYQETQYF. The DNA for the CDR3 is TGTGCCTCCAGCGACGACAGGTACCAAGAGACCCAGTACTTC.

There are a few counts of this clonotype. The chain has TRBV29-1 and TRBJ2-7; D might be TRBD1 or TRBD2, each matching 7 bases. V lost 7 bases, J lost 1 base, and 20 bases lay in between. Germline CDR1 is SQVTM and CDR2 is ANQGSEA. The CDR3 extends over 15 amino acids. CDR3 sequence: CSAPTDRDYSYEQYF. The CDR3 coding sequence is TGCAGCGCCCCGACCGACAGGGACTATTCCTACGAGCAGTACTTC.

The chain links TRBV20-1 to TRBJ2-5; TRBD2 matches at 8 bases. J gave up 2 bases and V 1 base, and 3 bases lay outside the gene matches. This CDR3 region has 14 residues. Germline V gene data show CDR1 as DFQATT and CDR2 as SNEGSKA (reference sequence). The CDR3 sequence: CSARVSGGQETQYF. CDR3 nucleotides: TGCAGTGCTAGAGTATCGGGGGGGCAAGAGACCCAGTACTTC.

Worth noting for this clonotype: A read error is the likely source, as a far larger clone sits one nucleotide away. The CDR3 loop is CASSLGGDTRYF. The CDR3 nucleotides read TGTGCCAGCAGCCTCGGTGGGGATACGCGGTATTTT. The chain is built from TRBV12-3 or TRBV12-4 and TRBJ2-3; D gene uncertain. The CDR3 runs 12 residues.

On this clonotype: One junction end disagrees with the germline gene, perhaps due to a read error. The V and J genes are TRBV20-1 and TRBJ1-5, with D possibly TRBD1 on 6 matching bases. There are 14 residues in the CDR3. CDR1 is DFQATT and CDR2 is SNEGSKA in the germline V gene (reference sequence). CDR3 residues: CRATTGNYNQPQHF. CDR3 sequence (DNA): TGCCGTGCCACGACAGGAAACTATAATCAGCCCCAGCATTTT.

This CDR3 is CASSEETGVNQPQHF. The CDR3 DNA follows: TGTGCCAGCAGTGAAGAGACAGGAGTCAATCAGCCCCAGCATTTT. This sequence joins TRBV6-1 and TRBJ1-5; tentatively, D is TRBD1 (6 bases). Looked up from germline, CDR1 is MNHNS and CDR2 is SASEGT. The CDR3 runs 15 residues. Deletions cut 1 base from V and 3 bases from J, with 10 bases between.

This clonotype was seen only a few times. The chain uses TRBV12-5 and TRBJ2-1, with D unclear. The V and J ends lost 5 bases and 8 bases respectively, with 13 bases between them. Germline V gene sequence: CDR1 LGHNT, CDR2 FRNRAP. The CDR3 is 13 residues long. The DNA for the CDR3 is TGTGCTAGTGGTCCGCCCGGAGACGATGAGCAGTTCTTC. Residues: CASGPPGDDEQFF.

This chain joins TRBV9 and TRBJ2-1, with 11 positions matching TRBD2. Germline V lookup: CDR1 SGDLS, CDR2 YYNGEE. V was pared by 4 bases and J by 8 bases, with 11 bases of the junction left unmatched. This CDR3 contains 16 residues. The CDR3 sequence: CASSPGLAASFDEQFF. The CDR3 DNA follows: TGTGCCAGCAGCCCGGGACTAGCGGCGTCGTTCGATGAGCAGTTCTTC.

This clonotype was picked up a small number of times. Relative to the germline gene, one junction end is altered; a read error may explain this. V is TRBV10-3 and J is TRBJ2-7; TRBD1 might be the D (5 bases). CDR3 length equals 13 residues. Germline V gene sequence: CDR1 ENHRY, CDR2 SYGVKD. This chain's CDR3 is CTIKGEGVYEQYF. CDR3 DNA: TGTACCATCAAAGGGGAAGGAGTCTACGAGCAGTACTTC.

This rearrangement joins TRBV20-1 to TRBJ1-5, with TRBD1 identical over 9 bases. Germline V CDR1 and CDR2: DFQATT, SNEGSKA (reference sequence). The CDR3 loop spans 14 amino acids. Unmatched junction bases numbered 4, after V lost 2 bases and J lost 5 bases. CDR3 protein: CSARRRDRDQPQHF. The CDR3 nucleotides read TGCAGTGCTAGAAGAAGGGACAGGGATCAGCCCCAGCATTTT.

This clonotype was observed a few times. The chain links TRBV20-1 to TRBJ1-1; D remains ambiguous. V lost 5 bases to trimming and J lost 2 bases, with 15 bases between them. This CDR3 region has 14 residues. Germline V lookup: CDR1 DFQATT, CDR2 SNEGSKA (reference sequence). The CDR3 protein is CSAATAASNTEAFF. The CDR3 DNA reads TGCAGTGCTGCTACAGCAGCATCTAACACTGAAGCTTTCTTT.

This clonotype was detected a few times. The chain employs TRBV6-2 or TRBV6-3 and TRBJ2-7; tentatively, D is TRBD2 (5 bases). CDR3 size: 14 residues. CDR1 MNHEY and CDR2 SVGEGT come from the germline V gene. Trimming pared 2 bases from V and 1 base from J, leaving 9 bases between. CDR3 protein: CASSYAGGSYEQYF. CDR3 sequence (DNA): TGTGCCAGCAGTTACGCGGGTGGTTCCTACGAGCAGTACTTC.

This chain joins TRBV3-1 and TRBJ1-6; D is ambiguous. Per germline, CDR1 LGHDT and CDR2 YNNKEL (reference sequence). Deletions cut 0 bases from V and 13 bases from J, with 10 bases between. There are 13 residues in the CDR3. CDR3: CASSQEERLPLHF. The CDR3, as DNA: TGTGCCAGCAGCCAAGAGGAACGTCTTCCCCTCCACTTT.

V gene TRBV20-1 combines with J gene TRBJ1-5; D ambiguous. V was cut by 0 bases and J by 3 bases, with 6 bases left in between. Per the germline V gene, CDR1 is DFQATT and CDR2 is SNEGSKA (reference sequence). CDR3 length equals 13 residues. The CDR3 loop reads CSAREPYNQPQHF. DNA of the CDR3: TGCAGTGCTAGAGAGCCTTACAATCAGCCCCAGCATTTT.

The chain employs TRBV20-1 and TRBJ2-6, with D perhaps being TRBD1 or TRBD2 (6 bases each). The CDR3 totals 18 residues. CDR1 DFQATT and CDR2 SNEGSKA come from the germline V gene (reference sequence). V was pared by 3 bases and J by 0 bases, with 18 bases between. CDR3 sequence: CSASYRGPISSGANVLTF. In DNA form, the CDR3 reads TGCAGTGCTAGTTATCGGGGGCCAATAAGCTCTGGGGCCAACGTCCTGACTTTC.

This clonotype was observed a few times. The CDR3 reads CSARVRGVANQPQHF. The CDR3 coding sequence is TGCAGTGCTAGGGTCAGGGGGGTAGCAAATCAGCCCCAGCATTTT. The chain employs TRBV20-1 and TRBJ1-5; 7 bases align to TRBD1. V shed 3 bases, J shed 4 bases, and the junction held 9 bases outside the gene matches. The CDR3 spans 15 residues. Germline loops: CDR1 DFQATT, CDR2 SNEGSKA (reference sequence).

The rearrangement uses TRBV28 and TRBJ2-7, with no clear D. The better agreement between TRBJ2-5 and the DNA end casts doubt on the J call. The germline V gene has CDR1 MDHEN and CDR2 SYDVKM. The CDR3 has 16 amino acids. CDR3 protein: CASSSPRADRGETQYF. CDR3 coding DNA: TGTGCCAGCAGTTCCCCCCGTGCAGACCGTGGAGAGACCCAGTACTTC.

This chain uses TRBV12-3 or TRBV12-4 with TRBJ1-1; 9 nucleotides line up with TRBD1. V shed 3 bases, J shed 8 bases, and the junction held 13 bases outside the gene matches. This CDR3 has 16 amino acids. The CDR3 here is CASSFFLTGQGKEAFF. The CDR3 region has the DNA TGTGCCAGCAGTTTCTTTCTTACGGGACAGGGTAAGGAAGCTTTCTTT.

About this clonotype: One junction end disagrees with the germline gene, perhaps due to a read error. This rearrangement joins TRBV18 to TRBJ2-3; 7 bases agree with TRBD2. CDR3 length: 16 residues. The germline gives CDR1 KGHSH, CDR2 LQKENI. CDR3 amino acids: CASSPRSGLGAETQYF. CDR3 in DNA: TGTGCCAGCTCACCACGTTCAGGACTAGGAGCAGAAACGCAGTATTTT.

V and J are TRBV19 and TRBJ1-1; TRBD1 is a possible D gene (5 bases). Germline loops: CDR1 LNHDA, CDR2 SQIVND (reference sequence). V lost 5 bases, J lost 0 bases, and 7 bases lay in between. This CDR3 has 13 residues. The CDR3 reads CASSQTVNTEAFF. For the CDR3, the DNA is TGTGCCAGTAGTCAGACAGTGAACACTGAAGCTTTCTTT.

Worth noting for this clonotype: A much larger clone sits a single nucleotide away, making a read error possible. Here the CDR3 omits its conserved ending phenylalanine or tryptophan, so a read error is the likely source. The rearrangement uses TRBV3-1 and TRBJ2-3; no clear D gene. The CDR3 loop spans 12 amino acids. The V and J ends lost 1 base and 3 bases respectively, with 2 bases between them. CDR1 is LGHDT and CDR2 is YNNKEL in the germline V gene (reference sequence). The CDR3, as DNA: TGTGCCAGCAGCCAAGCTACAGATACGCAGTATGTT. Translating it yields CASSQATDTQYV.

This clonotype has a handful of counts. The rearrangement links TRBV10-3 to TRBJ2-3, with 9 bases that match TRBD2. The CDR3 runs to 18 residues. The germline V gene encodes CDR1 ENHRY and CDR2 SYGVKD. Trimming cost V 0 bases and J 4 bases; bases outside gene matches: 11. CDR3 in DNA: TGTGCCATCAGTGAGTCGCGCGGGGGGGCCGGATTTGCAGATACGCAGTATTTT. Amino acids: CAISESRGGAGFADTQYF.

The chain carries TRBV20-1 and TRBJ2-5; 7 positions agree with TRBD2. This CDR3 region has 14 residues. Unmatched junction bases numbered 10, after V lost 5 bases and J lost 4 bases. Germline CDR1 and CDR2: DFQATT and SNEGSKA (reference sequence). In nucleotides, the CDR3 is TGCAGTGCTGGGCTAGCGGTGGGGGGAGAGACCCAGTACTTC. As protein: CSAGLAVGGETQYF.

J is TRBJ1-2 and V is TRBV7-2, with 10 bases aligning to TRBD1. The germline V gene has CDR1 SGHTA and CDR2 FQGNSA. V was clipped by 5 bases and J by 7 bases; unmatched bases: 7. The CDR3 loop spans 14 amino acids. The DNA for the CDR3 is TGTGCCAGCAGCCCCGGGACAGGGGAAGGTGGCTACACCTTC. Its protein product is CASSPGTGEGGYTF.